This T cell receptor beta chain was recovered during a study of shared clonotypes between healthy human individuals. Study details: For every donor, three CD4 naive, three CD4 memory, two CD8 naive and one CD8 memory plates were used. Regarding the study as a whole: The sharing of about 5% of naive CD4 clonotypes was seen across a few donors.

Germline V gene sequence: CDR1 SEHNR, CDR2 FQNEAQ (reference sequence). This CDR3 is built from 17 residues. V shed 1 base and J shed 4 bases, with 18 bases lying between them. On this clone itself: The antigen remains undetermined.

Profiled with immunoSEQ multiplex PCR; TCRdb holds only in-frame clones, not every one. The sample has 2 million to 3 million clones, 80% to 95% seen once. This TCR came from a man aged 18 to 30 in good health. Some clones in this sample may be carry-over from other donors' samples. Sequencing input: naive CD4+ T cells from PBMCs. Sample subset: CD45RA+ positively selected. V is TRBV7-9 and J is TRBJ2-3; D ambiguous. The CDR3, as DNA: TGTGCCAGCAGCTTAGTCGGTACGACCTCCCGCCCAGATACGCAGTATTTT. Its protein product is CASSLVGTTSRPDTQYF.